The clone carrying this T cell receptor beta chain has a count of ten or more. Its antigen is currently unknown. This clone may be a read error of a much larger clone one base away. These data are taken from a study of metastatic and nonmetastatic thyroid tumors. At the level of the study: The authors compared repertoires across blood and tumor or nodule tissue from malignant and benign thyroid patients.

This CDR3 is 14 amino acids long. Germline V gives CDR1 SGHAT, CDR2 FQNNGV. Among the patients, none had received any treatment before thyroid surgery. Authors' analysis steps: Building a distant-metastasis classifier for papillary thyroid cancer drew on CDR3 differences across clinicopathological groups. TCRdb reprocessed the PCR reads via MiXCR. These V and J calls rely on TCRdb rather than the paper's analysis. The sample lists fewer than 16,000 clones; 24% were seen once. Study-wide results and limits: Relative to benign nodules, malignant thyroid tumors were reportedly characterized by significantly elevated TCR beta diversity in blood and tumor.

The source is a female donor with papillary thyroid cancer or a benign thyroid nodule (not recorded which). Some clones in this sample may be carry-over from other donors' samples. The chain couples TRBV11-2 to TRBJ2-3, with 8 bases lining up with TRBD1. Sequencing used tumor tissue. The CDR3 region is CASRYRGNTDAQYF. The CDR3 DNA sequence: TGTGCCAGCAGGTACAGGGGGAACACAGATGCGCAGTATTTT.